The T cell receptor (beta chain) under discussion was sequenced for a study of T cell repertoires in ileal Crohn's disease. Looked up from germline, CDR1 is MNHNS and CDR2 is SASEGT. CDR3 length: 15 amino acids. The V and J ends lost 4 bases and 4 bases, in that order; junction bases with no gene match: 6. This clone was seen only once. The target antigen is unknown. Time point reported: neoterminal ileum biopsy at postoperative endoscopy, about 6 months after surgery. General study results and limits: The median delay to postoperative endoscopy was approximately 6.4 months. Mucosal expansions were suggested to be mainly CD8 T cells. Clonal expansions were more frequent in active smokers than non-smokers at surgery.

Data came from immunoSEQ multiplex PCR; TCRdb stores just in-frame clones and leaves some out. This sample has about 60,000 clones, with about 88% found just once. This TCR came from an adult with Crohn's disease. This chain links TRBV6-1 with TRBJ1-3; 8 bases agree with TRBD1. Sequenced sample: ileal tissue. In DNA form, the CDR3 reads TGTGCCAGCAGTGTGGACAGGGTTCCCGGAAACACCATATATTTT. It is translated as CASSVDRVPGNTIYF.